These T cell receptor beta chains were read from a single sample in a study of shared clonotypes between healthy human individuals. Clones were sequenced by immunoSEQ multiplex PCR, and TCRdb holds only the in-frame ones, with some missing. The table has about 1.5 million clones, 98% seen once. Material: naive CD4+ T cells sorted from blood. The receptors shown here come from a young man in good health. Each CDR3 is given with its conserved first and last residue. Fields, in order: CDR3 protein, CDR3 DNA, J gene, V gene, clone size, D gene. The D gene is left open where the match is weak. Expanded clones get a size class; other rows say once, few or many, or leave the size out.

CASSESRGRDEQYF | TGTGCCAGCAGTGAATCCAGGGGCAGAGACGAGCAGTACTTC | TRBJ2-7 | TRBV2 | - | -
CATSRVGVDTQYF | TGTGCCACCAGCAGAGTCGGTGTGGATACGCAGTATTTT | TRBJ2-3 | TRBV15 | - | -
CASSPNRAGVSYNEQFF | TGTGCCAGCTCACCAAATCGGGCGGGAGTCTCCTACAATGAGCAGTTCTTC | TRBJ2-1 | TRBV18 | - | TRBD2
CASSFETSGRTSSYEQYF | TGTGCCAGCAGCTTCGAGACTAGCGGGAGGACTTCCTCCTACGAGCAGTACTTC | TRBJ2-7 | TRBV7-2 | - | TRBD2
CASTHGQGVLDTEAFF | TGCGCCAGCACCCATGGACAGGGGGTGCTTGACACTGAAGCTTTCTTT | TRBJ1-1 | TRBV4-1 | - | TRBD1
CASSSYRVGSYNEQFF | TGTGCCAGCAGCTCCTACAGGGTCGGCTCCTACAATGAGCAGTTCTTC | TRBJ2-1 | TRBV7-2 | - | -
CASSETGWEDGYTF | TGTGCCAGCAGTGAGACAGGGTGGGAGGATGGCTACACCTTC | TRBJ1-2 | TRBV6-5 | - | TRBD1
CASSEDVGRGRGYTF | TGTGCCAGCAGTGAAGACGTGGGACGCGGTCGGGGCTACACCTTC | TRBJ1-2 | TRBV6-1 | few | -
CASSLPGDTQYF | TGTGCCAGCTCCCTTCCGGGGGATACGCAGTATTTT | TRBJ2-3 | TRBV18 | - | -
CASSPPGQGGNTIYF | TGTGCCAGCAGTCCCCCGGGACAGGGTGGAAACACCATATATTTT | TRBJ1-3 | TRBV28 | - | TRBD1
CASSLFPRDRNQPQHF | TGTGCCAGCAGTTTATTCCCACGGGACAGAAATCAGCCCCAGCATTTT | TRBJ1-5 | TRBV28 | - | TRBD1
CASRSSGTSNEQFF | TGTGCCAGTAGGTCTAGCGGGACATCCAATGAGCAGTTCTTC | TRBJ2-1 | TRBV19 | - | TRBD2
CSVTKVGQASIQYF | TGCAGCGTCACCAAAGTTGGACAGGCGAGCATCCAGTACTTC | TRBJ2-5 | TRBV29-1 | - | TRBD1
CASSLSSGAYNEQFF | TGTGCCAGCAGCTTGTCTAGCGGGGCCTACAATGAGCAGTTCTTC | TRBJ2-1 | TRBV5-4 | - | TRBD2
CAIREDRGHPTQYF | TGTGCCATCAGGGAAGACAGGGGGCATCCCACGCAGTATTTT | TRBJ2-3 | TRBV10-3 | - | TRBD1
CASSPRGIGPDTQYF | TGTGCCAGCAGCCCCAGGGGGATCGGCCCAGATACGCAGTATTTT | TRBJ2-3 | TRBV28 | - | TRBD1
CASSSWDRGHTEAFF | TGTGCCAGCAGCTCCTGGGACCGGGGTCACACTGAAGCTTTCTTT | TRBJ1-1 | TRBV7-9 | - | -
CASSPGRNYEQYF | TGTGCCAGCAGCCCGGGACGGAACTACGAGCAGTACTTC | TRBJ2-7 | TRBV11-3 | - | -
CASTGGTGGGKLFF | TGTGCCAGCACCGGTGGGACAGGGGGCGGAAAACTGTTTTTT | TRBJ1-4 | TRBV2 | - | TRBD1
CASSLALRDYEQYF | TGTGCCAGCAGCTTAGCCCTAAGGGACTACGAGCAGTACTTC | TRBJ2-7 | TRBV11-3 | - | -
CASSQAFWQGGSYEQYF | TGCGCCAGCAGCCAAGCCTTCTGGCAGGGAGGGTCCTACGAGCAGTACTTC | TRBJ2-7 | TRBV4-3 | once | TRBD2
CASSIPPGSSYNEQFF | TGTGCCAGTAGTATACCGCCGGGGAGCTCCTACAATGAGCAGTTCTTC | TRBJ2-1 | TRBV19 | - | -
CASSSLSGFYEQYF | TGCGCCAGCAGCTCCCTCTCGGGATTCTACGAGCAGTACTTC | TRBJ2-7 | TRBV5-1 | - | -
CSVLAGGIYEQYF | TGCAGCGTTCTAGCGGGAGGGATCTACGAGCAGTACTTC | TRBJ2-7 | TRBV29-1 | - | TRBD2
CASSHMGETQYF | TGTGCCAGCAGTCACATGGGAGAGACCCAGTACTTC | TRBJ2-5 | TRBV28 | - | -
CASSGGTGVSNQPQHF | TGTGCCAGCAGTGGAGGGACAGGGGTAAGCAATCAGCCCCAGCATTTT | TRBJ1-5 | TRBV6-1 | - | TRBD1
CASSESGGQRQPQHF | TGCGCCAGCAGTGAGTCGGGGGGACAAAGGCAGCCCCAGCATTTT | TRBJ1-5 | TRBV10-2 | - | -
CASSIPGLAPAGSYNEQFF | TGCGCCAGCAGCATACCGGGACTAGCGCCAGCCGGATCCTACAATGAGCAGTTCTTC | TRBJ2-1 | TRBV5-1 | - | TRBD2
CASSQEGQGASNQPQHF | TGTGCCAGCAGCCAAGAGGGACAGGGGGCGAGCAATCAGCCCCAGCATTTT | TRBJ1-5 | TRBV28 | - | TRBD1
CASYLGTTNTGELFF | TGTGCCAGCTATTTGGGGACAACGAACACCGGGGAGCTGTTTTTT | TRBJ2-2 | TRBV6-1 | - | -
CAISDSSGGRAGELFF | TGTGCCATCAGTGACTCTAGCGGTGGGCGGGCCGGGGAGCTGTTTTTT | TRBJ2-2 | TRBV10-3 | - | TRBD2
CASSLASGRKGGELFF | TGTGCCAGCAGCTTGGCCAGCGGGAGAAAGGGCGGGGAGCTGTTTTTT | TRBJ2-2 | TRBV13 | - | TRBD2
CATPLWRALRTQYF | TGTGCCACCCCCCTCTGGAGGGCCCTAAGGACTCAGTACTTC | TRBJ2-4 | TRBV7-2 | - | -
CASSPGTSGYNEQFF | TGTGCCAGCAGCCCCGGGACTAGCGGCTACAATGAGCAGTTCTTC | TRBJ2-1 | TRBV5-6 | - | TRBD2
CASSYTGRVGKAEAFF | TGTGCCAGCAGTTATACGGGGAGAGTGGGGAAAGCTGAAGCTTTCTTT | TRBJ1-1 | TRBV27 | - | -
CASVGRSEAFF | TGTGCCAGCGTGGGTAGGAGTGAAGCTTTCTTT | TRBJ1-1 | TRBV28 | - | -
CASSLITGTRQYEQYF | TGTGCCAGCAGCTTAATCACAGGGACTCGCCAGTACGAGCAGTACTTC | TRBJ2-7 | TRBV7-3 | once | -
CASSPTGENYGYTF | TGCGCCAGCAGTCCGACAGGGGAAAACTATGGCTACACCTTC | TRBJ1-2 | TRBV10-2 | - | TRBD1
CASSYGTGSGNTIYF | TGTGCCAGCAGTTACGGTACCGGCTCTGGAAACACCATATATTTT | TRBJ1-3 | TRBV6-5 | - | -
CASSLFGSYNEQFF | TGTGCCAGCAGCTTATTCGGCTCCTACAATGAGCAGTTCTTC | TRBJ2-1 | TRBV11-2 | - | -
CASSASSVHNEQFF | TGTGCCAGTAGTGCATCTAGCGTTCACAATGAGCAGTTCTTC | TRBJ2-1 | TRBV19 | - | -
CASSLNRAYEQYF | TGTGCCAGCAGCTTAAATCGGGCCTACGAGCAGTACTTC | TRBJ2-7 | TRBV7-9 | - | -
CASSLGLPPKTEAFF | TGCGCCAGCAGCTTGGGACTCCCGCCTAAGACTGAAGCTTTCTTT | TRBJ1-1 | TRBV5-1 | - | -
CASSIGGGKNNEQFF | TGTGCCAGTAGTATAGGGGGTGGTAAGAACAATGAGCAGTTCTTC | TRBJ2-1 | TRBV19 | - | -
CASSLAAGLTGELFF | TGCGCCAGCAGCTTGGCGGCGGGGTTAACCGGGGAGCTGTTTTTT | TRBJ2-2 | TRBV5-1 | - | -
CASSPPGTRTGELFF | TGTGCCAGCTCACCACCGGGAACCAGGACCGGGGAGCTGTTTTTT | TRBJ2-2 | TRBV18 | once | -
CASSLQGADTQYF | TGTGCCAGCAGCTTACAGGGCGCAGATACGCAGTATTTT | TRBJ2-3 | TRBV7-9 | - | -
CAIRKNLNTEAFF | TGTGCCATCAGAAAAAACCTGAACACTGAAGCTTTCTTT | TRBJ1-1 | TRBV10-3 | - | -
CASSDPRDTDTQYF | TGTGCCAGCAGTGATCCCCGGGACACAGATACGCAGTATTTT | TRBJ2-3 | TRBV25-1 | - | -
CASSLIRSGSLTGELFF | TGTGCCAGCAGCTTAATTAGGAGCGGGAGCTTAACCGGGGAGCTGTTTTTT | TRBJ2-2 | TRBV7-2 | once | TRBD2
CASSLALAGVDQPQHF | TGTGCCAGCAGCTTAGCGCTAGCAGGGGTAGATCAGCCCCAGCATTTT | TRBJ1-5 | TRBV7-9 | - | -
CASSYRDSNQPQHF | TGTGCCAGCAGTTACCGGGACAGCAATCAGCCCCAGCATTTT | TRBJ1-5 | TRBV6-5 | - | -
CATGTTSSYEQYF | TGCGCCACTGGGACTACCAGCTCCTACGAGCAGTACTTC | TRBJ2-7 | TRBV19 | once | TRBD2
CASRQQPGRIIYGYTF | TGCGCCAGCAGACAACAACCGGGACGTATCATCTATGGCTACACCTTC | TRBJ1-2 | TRBV5-1 | - | -
CASSQTVQETQYF | TGCGCCAGCAGCCAGACAGTGCAAGAGACCCAGTACTTC | TRBJ2-5 | TRBV10-1 | once | -